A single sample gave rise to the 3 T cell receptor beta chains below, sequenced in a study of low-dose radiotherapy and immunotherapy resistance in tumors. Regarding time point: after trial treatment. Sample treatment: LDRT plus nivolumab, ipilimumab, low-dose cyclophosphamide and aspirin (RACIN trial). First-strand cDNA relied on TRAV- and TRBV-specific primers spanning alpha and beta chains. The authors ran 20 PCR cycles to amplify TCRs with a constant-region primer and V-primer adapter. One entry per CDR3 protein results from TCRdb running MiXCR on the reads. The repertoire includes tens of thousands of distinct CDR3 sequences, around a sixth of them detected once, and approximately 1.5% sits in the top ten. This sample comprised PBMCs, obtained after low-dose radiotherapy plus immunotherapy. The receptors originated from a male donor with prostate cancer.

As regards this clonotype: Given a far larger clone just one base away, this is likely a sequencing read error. CDR3 residues: CASSSGLYNEQFF. In DNA form, the CDR3 reads TGTGCCAGCAGCTCGGGCCTCTACAATGAGCAGTTCTTC. The chain recombines TRBV7-2 with TRBJ2-1; D call uncertain. The V end lost 4 bases, the J end lost 3 bases, and 7 bases lay between the germline ends. This CDR3 region has 13 residues. Germline V lookup: CDR1 SGHTA, CDR2 FQGNSA.

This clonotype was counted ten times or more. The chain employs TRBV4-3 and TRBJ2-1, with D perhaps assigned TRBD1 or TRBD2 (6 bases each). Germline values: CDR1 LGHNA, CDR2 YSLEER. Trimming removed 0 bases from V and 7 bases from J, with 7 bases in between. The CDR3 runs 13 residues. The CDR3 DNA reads TGCGCCAGCAGCCAAGAAGGGGGGAATGAGCAGTTCTTC. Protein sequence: CASSQEGGNEQFF.

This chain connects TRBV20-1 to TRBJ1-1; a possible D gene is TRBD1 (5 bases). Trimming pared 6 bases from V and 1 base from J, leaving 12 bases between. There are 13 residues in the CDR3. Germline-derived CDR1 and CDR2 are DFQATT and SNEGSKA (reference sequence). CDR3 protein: CSASRGTNTEAFF. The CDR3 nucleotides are TGCAGTGCGTCGCGGGGGACGAACACTGAAGCTTTCTTT.